The entry below describes one T cell receptor beta chain. This clone has a handful of counts. Its antigen specificity is not known. No quality values exist for individual bases; no much larger clone is one base distant. These data come from a study of cytomegalovirus exposure and HLA in healthy donors (dated by TCRdb to about 2017). Notes on the research overall: In an earlier analysis of 587 of the donors, around 290 Gb of sequence data and 100 million or so unique TCR beta sequences from about 179 million T cells were reported. An early release covering roughly 580 HLA-typed donors comprised approximately 290 gigabases of sequencing data and around 85 million unique TCR sequences. Of the approximately 400 genotyped donors, approximately 82% fell in the genetic ancestry cluster associated with self-reported Caucasian donors. The study aimed to test whether signatures of past pathogen exposure could be identified by cataloging public T cell receptors. The T cell repertoires of some 670 subjects were profiled by immunosequencing and related to cytomegalovirus serostatus. Along with the roughly 670-subject first cohort, a separate validation cohort of over 90 different subjects was used. To predict cytomegalovirus infection status, the study brought together high-throughput TCR immunosequencing, statistical association of individual TCRs with disease status, and machine learning. In a later analysis, previously published TCR beta repertoires from 666 donors were re-analyzed and high-resolution HLA genotyping was added so that TCR occurrence patterns could be studied. In the later analysis, no new phenotypic data were used to find candidate immune exposures; instead, reliance was placed on TCR beta sequences and their occurrence across donors. To decide whether each TCR beta V gene segment behaved as functional or pseudogenic, an earlier analysis of 587 of the donors relied on high-throughput TCR beta sequencing. Donor age, sex, ethnicity and CMV serostatus were collected together with the repertoire data. In a later genetic analysis, genome-wide SNP genotypes for 398 of the 666 donors were used, and that subset was treated as a discovery cohort. All discovery cohort repertoires had been generated on a single sequencing platform. HLA typing covered class I and class II loci at four-digit resolution. Typing coverage varied by locus: about 620-630 donors for A, B, C, DRB1 and DQB1; under 550 for DQA1; around 610 for DPA1; roughly 470 for DPB1. Several DR-DQ haplotypes were handled as single units for association and clustering, since linkage in the cohort was strong. Among 398 genotyped donors of the cohort, an average of around 240,000 unique TCR beta nucleotide sequences was sequenced per donor, of which about 18% were non-productive.

The cohort was made up of 650 to 700 healthy bone marrow donors. At the time of sampling, all cohort members were nominally healthy, though unrecorded immune exposures were likely present. The donor was CMV seronegative and was included in the group of several hundred seronegative cohort members. Each donor provided a peripheral blood sample, and peripheral blood mononuclear cells were used for TCR beta sequencing. Genomic DNA extraction from the blood cell samples was performed with the Qiagen DNeasy Blood Extraction Kit. The CDR3 measures 15 amino acids from cysteine to phenylalanine. The only DNA kept is the CDR3, 45 bases in frame from the first base. CDR1 and CDR2 (MNHEY, SVGAGI) derive from the germline V gene. V trim: 0 bases; J trim: 5 bases; unmatched bases: 3. Library method: the immunoSEQ multiplex PCR assay. A mixture of 60 forward primers for TCR Vbeta segments and 13 reverse primers for TCR Jbeta segments was used in the multiplex PCR. The CDR3 region of rearranged TCR beta genes was amplified from genomic DNA with a multiplex PCR assay. On the Illumina HiSeq System, the amplified TCR beta libraries were sequenced as 87-base-pair reads. In the source study's methods: A later analysis tallied tens of millions of unique TCR beta chains across the 550 to 850 repertoires, and roughly 11 million of those chains were shared by two or more donors. A nearest-neighbor algorithm error-corrected the raw reads and collapsed the reads into unique sequences, merging closely related sequences to remove PCR and sequencing errors. CDR3 sequences were aligned to IMGT reference sequences to assign V, D and J gene segments. Each retained sequence needed at least a six-nucleotide match to both a V gene segment and a J gene segment. Rearrangements were classified as productive when the CDR3 lacked stop codons and remained in frame with V and J, and all other rearrangements were classified as non-productive. Following IMGT convention, CDR3 was defined as the stretch from the second conserved V-encoded cysteine to the conserved J-encoded phenylalanine. In an earlier analysis of roughly 610 of the donors, sequences lacking an unambiguous match to a single V gene segment were excluded. An earlier analysis of a few hundred of the donors classified V segments as functional when productive rearrangements were above 56.7% and as segregating when the standard deviation between donors was above 5%. A statistical classification framework was developed to diagnose cytomegalovirus status using the catalog of TCR beta chain sequences. V and J gene assignment, in a later analysis, came from comparing TCR nucleotide sequences with IMGT/GENE-DB human TR gene sequences. In a later analysis, CDR3 sequences and most-parsimonious VDJ recombination scenarios were assigned using the TCRdist pipeline. In a later analysis, every TCR beta chain was defined by the combination of its CDR3 amino acid sequence and its V-gene family, and reads without a unique V-gene family were dropped. In a later analysis, approximately 640 highly shared, low-generation-probability nucleotide sequences were removed to address suspected cross-contamination and a sequencing artifact. A later analysis calculated a clonal expansion index for each public chain from normalized within-repertoire ranks of inferred template counts. A later analysis computed generation probabilities with a VDJ recombination model fitted to out-of-frame rearrangements, and checked the results against IGoR. In a later analysis, TCR-TCR, TCR-HLA and TCR-CMV co-occurrence was scored with hypergeometric tests, and a repertoire-size bias correction was applied to TCR pairs. In a later analysis, false discovery rates were estimated by permuting HLA or CMV assignments 20 times. In a later analysis, co-occurring TCRs were grouped using DBSCAN, with TCRdist sequence similarity added in when clustering inside HLA-allele-positive subsets. For co-occurrence clustering, repertoires with fewer than 30,000 or more than 120,000 public chains were excluded, along with five or six repertoires with anomalous nucleotide sharing. TCRdb mirrors the immuneACCESS table, restricted to in-frame sequences. Some clones are absent from its copies; in checked studies, under half trace to an unresolved V gene, and the reason for the others is unknown. V, J and clone size are taken as reported in that table, and D and trimming were inferred from the DNA itself. The sample contains 95,000 to 100,000 clones, approximately 80% of them found a single time. Around 7.2% of the sample is in the top ten clones.

Results and caveats for the whole study, not just this receptor: According to a later analysis, most CMV-associated TCR beta chains appeared to be HLA-restricted, and the HLA associations seemed to be driven largely by CMV exposure. The classifier was reported to diagnose cytomegalovirus status with high specificity and sensitivity in both the original and validation cohorts. Across donors, most TCR sequences were observed very rarely, whereas some public TCRs were present in many individuals. Because counts were too low, roughly 18 rarely observed V segments, including chromosome 9 orphons, were left out of the earlier analysis of approximately 580 of the donors. A later analysis found that TCR association rates varied across HLA loci, with DRB1 alleles showing the most associated TCRs and HLA-C alleles the fewest. Roughly uniform sequencing depth across donors was assumed in presence/absence analyses, although this assumption may not hold. The 87-base-pair reads could not distinguish some IMGT-functional V segments, including TRBV6-2 and TRBV6-3, so those segments were excluded. In a later genetic analysis, fewer N-insertions in productive TCRs were reported among donors in an Asian-associated ancestry cluster than the roughly 700-donor mean. Several of the top co-occurrence clusters appeared to be linked to parvovirus B19, influenza, CMV and Epstein-Barr virus, according to a later analysis. V-gene and J-gene trimming of TCR beta chains was associated with a missense DCLRE1C variant in a later genetic analysis, and the association was replicated in an independent cohort. When HLA alleles, especially DR and DQ, strongly co-occurred, TCR associations were difficult to assign to individual alleles. A cluster of highly shared sequence variants was judged likely to represent a technical artifact of the sequencing pipeline. A further reported finding was that TCR beta sequences accurately predicted the HLA-A and HLA-B alleles for most subjects in the first cohort. Because some donors lacked HLA typing at each locus, the association tests relied only on the typed subset. A few of the identified cytomegalovirus-associated TCR beta chains were confirmed in vitro to be specific for cytomegalovirus antigens. The authors suggested that the approach could potentially be generalized to other disease states and immunological phenotypes. The only immune exposure information available for the cohort was CMV serostatus. In this cohort, only TCR beta chains were sequenced, and detectable features were limited by the absence of alpha or paired-chain data. In a later analysis, some 17,000 TCR beta sequences were associated with specific HLA alleles at a false discovery rate of 0.05. In a later analysis, HLA-associated TCR beta chains showed more clonal expansion and lower generation probabilities than non-associated chains that were equally common. The study gave a list of over 150 TCR beta chains associated with cytomegalovirus. In an earlier analysis of a few hundred of the donors, most TCR beta V segments were observed in productive rearrangements about 90% or about 30% of the time, broadly matching IMGT annotations. Correlated functional status among segregating V segments might be attributable to linkage disequilibrium, but an unknown experimental factor could not be ruled out.

The sequencing sample was made of PBMCs. The chain is made from TRBV6-5 and TRBJ1-2; 10 junctional bases match TRBD1. This clonotype originated in a female donor in good health and CMV-seronegative. This receptor has the CDR3 CASSYSWDRGYGYTF. In nucleotides, the sequence is TGTGCCAGCAGTTACTCGTGGGACAGGGGATATGGCTACACCTTC.